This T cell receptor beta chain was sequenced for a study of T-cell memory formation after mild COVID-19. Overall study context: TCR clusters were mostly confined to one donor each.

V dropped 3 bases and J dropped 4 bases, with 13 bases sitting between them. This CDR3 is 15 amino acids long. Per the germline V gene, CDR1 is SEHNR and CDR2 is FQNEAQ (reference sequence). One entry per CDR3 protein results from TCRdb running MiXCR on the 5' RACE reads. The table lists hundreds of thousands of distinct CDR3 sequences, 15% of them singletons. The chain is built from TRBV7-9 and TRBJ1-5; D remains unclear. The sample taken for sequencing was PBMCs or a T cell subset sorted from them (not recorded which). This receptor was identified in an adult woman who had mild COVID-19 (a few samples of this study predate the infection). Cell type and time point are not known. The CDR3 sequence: CASSFSYTGNQPQHF. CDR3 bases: TGTGCCAGCAGCTTTTCGTACACGGGGAATCAGCCCCAGCATTTT.